One TCR beta chain is described in this entry. The antigen this receptor binds is unknown. It has no much larger one-base neighbor in the sample; base qualities were not kept. For the CD8 naive samples, CD45RO-negative cells were positively selected for CCR7, yielding a CD45RA+CCR7+ population from which TemRA cells were excluded. Healthy HIV-negative adults with no recently reported acute infections or vaccinations were included as donors. All donors were Caucasian adults living in Nashville, Tennessee, USA. After blood collection by leukapheresis, PBMCs were isolated using Ficoll-Histopaque density gradient centrifugation and then cryopreserved in the vapor phase of liquid nitrogen. Purity and quantity of every magnetically sorted T cell population were checked by analytical flow cytometry. From each sorted fraction, genomic DNA was isolated and quantified by UV absorbance on a Nanodrop 2000c. The V and J ends are trimmed by 6 bases and 1 base, leaving 9 bases between them. CDR1 and CDR2, per the germline V gene (reference sequence), are SEHNR and FQNEAQ. The CDR3 runs 13 residues from the cysteine to the phenylalanine. Of the read, only the CDR3 DNA is kept; its 39 bases are in frame from base 1.

This sample is part of a study of shared clonotypes between healthy human individuals (dated by TCRdb to 2020 to 2022). Some background on the complete study: The cohort included three men and a couple of women between 18 and 49 years of age. Per donor, leukapheresis produced somewhere between about 0.85 and 9.5 billion PBMCs. To estimate repertoire size and how much clonotypes are shared between individuals, the study performed deep sequencing of blood TCR repertoires from about 5 healthy adults. For each donor, CD4 naive and CD4 memory were each run on three plates, CD8 naive on two plates, and CD8 memory on one plate. To increase sequencing depth and limit assay-specific biases, TCR repertoire library preparation and sequencing were carried out by different laboratories using diverse techniques.

General conclusions and limits of the study: The small number of donors limited the genetic and exposure-history diversity represented. Based on pairwise subsampling, the degree of clonotype sharing among donors was expected to be affected by sequencing depth. Approximately 5% of naive CD4, approximately 3.7% of naive CD8, about 2.4% of memory CD4, and roughly 0.4% of memory CD8 clonotypes were shared across a few donors. Higher generation probabilities were observed for clonotypes shared by all four sorted-subset donors than for non-shared clonotypes. Sampling was restricted to blood, and TCR repertoires in tissue are likely to differ from TCR repertoires in blood. Estimated clonotype richness was generally larger for naive than for memory subsets. Incomplete sequencing was indicated by rarefaction of sorted-subset datasets, despite the large sequencing depth.

TCR CDR3 regions were amplified from genomic DNA by multiplex PCR using the deep immunoSEQ assay. Extracted genomic DNA from each cell subset was distributed evenly across all wells of several immunoSEQ 96-well plates, and each plate was treated as a replicate. Each replicate PCR for sorted subsets received roughly 200 ng genomic DNA, equal to roughly 33,000 T cell genomes. Purified libraries were quantified with a Qubit 3.0 fluorometer, sized on a Bioanalyzer 2100, and re-quantified with the KAPA Library Quantification kit. Every immunoSEQ 96-well plate was sequenced on a separate single-read 150-cycle Illumina NextSeq 550 flow cell. The authors' pipeline ran thus. Because the immunoSEQ output held only junctional sequences and lacked quality scores, the filtering could not match the filtering applied to full-length reads. To assign V/J genes and CDR3, sequences were annotated against IMGT germline references using PyIR, a Python wrapper for IgBLAST v1.9. Reads with weak V/J assignments (E-value above 1e-6), missing CDR3, stop codons, out-of-frame junctions, or ambiguous translated residues were removed. A V3J clonotype was defined by an identical inferred V gene, J gene, and CDR3 amino acid sequence. Percentage overlap between repertoires was computed as shared unique clonotypes divided by the size of the smaller repertoire. Repertoire richness was assessed with RTK rarefaction, the Chao1 estimator, and Recon v2.1 estimates of unobserved clonotypes. For all TCRbeta clonotypes obtained by the gDNA method from four donors, generation probabilities were computed with OLGA. Drawn from immuneACCESS, this table holds only the in-frame rearrangements with V and J called that TCRdb kept. Clones are partly lost; checked studies trace under half to an unresolved V gene and leave the rest unexplained. That table furnishes V, J and clone size, whereas the DNA furnished D and trimming. This sample comprises around 1.9 million clones, around 93% of them detected only once. The leading ten clones occupy about 1.6% of the sample.

This receptor chain uses TRBV7-9 and TRBJ1-1, with TRBD1 perhaps the D gene, on 5 matching bases. The TCR originated in a man younger than 30 in good health. Some clones in this sample may be carry-over from other donors' samples. Sequenced material: naive CD8+ T cells from PBMCs. Reading the label with the study, this specimen's cell subset or site is: CD45RA+CCR7+. The nucleotide sequence reads as follows: TGTGCCAGCAGGAAAGACAGGAACACTGAAGCTTTCTTT. The encoded protein is CASRKDRNTEAFF. This CDR3, with the reference TRBV7-9 and TRBJ1-1 proteins standing in past its ends, gives the full variable domain DTGVSQNPRHKITKRGQNVTFRCDPISEHNRLYWYRQTLGQGPEFLTYFQNEAQLEKSRLLSDRFSAERPKGSFSTLEIQRTEQGDSAMYLCASRKDRNTEAFFGQGTRLTVV.